The entry below gives a single TCR beta chain sequence along with its context. The CDR3 spans 14 residues. V lost 5 bases and J lost 6, with 17 bases in between. Per the germline V gene, CDR1 is SGHNT and CDR2 is YENEEA. The record originates from a study of blood T cell repertoires in COVID-19. On the study more broadly: Samples of COVID-19 (acute and convalescent) were obtained from the United States, Italy and Spain.

Measured with immunoSEQ multiplex PCR; TCRdb has only the in-frame clones, and not every one. The profile covers tens of thousands of clones, with 88% appearing a single time and roughly 5.6% taken by the ten largest. V gene TRBV11-3 combines with J gene TRBJ2-7; possibly TRBD1 for D (6 bases). Material for sequencing was peripheral blood. This clonotype was sampled from a human donor in a cohort sampled during active COVID-19. The CDR3 sequence is CASSARTGTSEQYF. CDR3 DNA sequence: TGTGCCAGCAGCGCCCGAACAGGGACCTCCGAGCAGTACTTC.